This T cell receptor beta chain comes out of a study of shared clonotypes between healthy human individuals. The V end lost 3 bases, the J end lost 2 bases, and 13 bases lay between the germline ends. This CDR3 spans 16 amino acids. The V gene's germline CDR1 is SEHNR and CDR2 FQNEAQ (reference sequence). Clones were sequenced by immunoSEQ multiplex PCR, and TCRdb holds only the in-frame ones, with some missing. The sample holds about 480,000 clones, roughly 85% seen once. Donors were healthy HIV-negative adults without recently reported acute infections or vaccinations. J is TRBJ2-2 and V is TRBV7-9; D is undetermined. The sample was PBMCs. The receptor comes from a woman in her thirties or forties in good health. Some clones in this sample may be carry-over from other donors' samples. The CDR3 DNA sequence: TGTGCCAGCAGCTTGATACATGGATCCAACACCGGGGAGCTGTTTTTT. It encodes CASSLIHGSNTGELFF.